Listed below are T cell receptor beta chains from one sample, sequenced in a study of identical twins. TCRdb re-called the 5' RACE reads through MiXCR, storing one row per CDR3 protein. The table has hundreds of thousands of distinct CDR3 sequences, over 9% seen once. Another study also made use of these data, one on yellow fever vaccine responses in identical twins.

The sample taken for sequencing was CD8+ T cells sorted from blood. The receptors derive from a woman between 18 and 29 years old in good health. CDR3s include the opening cysteine and the closing phenylalanine or tryptophan. D genes are given only for firm matches. Rows give clone size only sometimes, using once, few, many, or a class for an expanded clone.

>TRBV2|.|TRBD1|TRBJ1-1
TGTGCCAGCAGTTCGACAGGGGGTGAAGCTTTCTTT
CASSSTGGEAFF
>TRBV11-2|.|.|TRBJ2-1
TGTGCCAGCAGCTTATACAGACTAGGCAATGAGCAGTTCTTC
CASSLYRLGNEQFF
>TRBV7-6|.|TRBD2|TRBJ2-1
TGTGCCAGCAGCTTAGCGGGAGGGCCTGAAAATGAGCAGTTCTTC
CASSLAGGPENEQFF
>TRBV24-1|few|TRBD1|TRBJ1-2
TGTGCCACCAGCACACAGGGGGCATCATCCGGCTACACCTTC
CATSTQGASSGYTF
>TRBV7-3|.|.|TRBJ2-6
TGTGCCAGCAGCTTAGTAGCCGGTCAGGGAAGGGCTGGGGCCAACGTCCTGACTTTC
CASSLVAGQGRAGANVLTF
>TRBV9|.|TRBD1|TRBJ1-2
TGTGCCAGCAGCTCCCAGGGGGCAGGCTATGGCTACACCTTC
CASSSQGAGYGYTF
>TRBV9|many|.|TRBJ2-3
TGTGCCAGCAGTGTTGGGGGCAGCACAGATACGCAGTATTTT
CASSVGGSTDTQYF
>TRBV3-1|few|TRBD1|TRBJ2-1
TGTGCCAGCAGCCCCGGGACAGGGGTTTGGAATGAGCAGTTCTTC
CASSPGTGVWNEQFF
>TRBV12-3/TRBV12-4|many|TRBD2|TRBJ2-1
TGTGCCAGCAGGTCTGAGACTAGCGGGAGTGTCGATGAGCAGTTCTTC
CASRSETSGSVDEQFF
>TRBV7-9|.|TRBD2|TRBJ2-5
TGTGCCAGCAGCAAACCGGGACTAGCAAACCAAGAGACCCAGTACTTC
CASSKPGLANQETQYF
>TRBV6-1|.|.|TRBJ2-1
TGTGCCAGCAGGAACCGGGACGCCTACAATGAGCAGTTCTTC
CASRNRDAYNEQFF
>TRBV25-1|.|.|TRBJ1-1
TGTGCCAGCAGCACCCAGTCCGGCACTGAAGCTTTCTTT
CASSTQSGTEAFF
>TRBV9|few|.|TRBJ2-3
TGTGCCAGCAGCGTCGGATATACAGATACGCAGTATTTT
CASSVGYTDTQYF
>TRBV12-3/TRBV12-4|many|.|TRBJ2-1
TGTGCCAGCAGTCCTACTCTAGCGAATGAGCAGTTCTTC
CASSPTLANEQFF
>TRBV27|many|.|TRBJ2-1
TGTGCCAGCAGTCCACCGGGACTCGAGCAGTTCTTC
CASSPPGLEQFF
>TRBV5-1|few|.|TRBJ2-1
TGCGCCAGCAGCTTGGGCCCCAGAGGGCCTAGGCTTGCGGATGAGCAGTTCTTC
CASSLGPRGPRLADEQFF
>TRBV5-1|many|.|TRBJ2-1
TGCGCCAGCAGCTTTGGGACTGACAATGAGCAGTTCTTC
CASSFGTDNEQFF
>TRBV29-1|many|TRBD2|TRBJ2-1
TGCAGCGTCGAAGCGGGGGGCCTGTTCTTC
CSVEAGGLFF
>TRBV12-3/TRBV12-4|.|.|TRBJ1-4
TGTGCCAGCAGCAAACAGGGTGTCGGTGAAAAACTGTTTTTT
CASSKQGVGEKLFF
>TRBV5-6|.|TRBD1|TRBJ2-7
TGTGCCAGCAGCCTGGACAGGCGGCGCGAGCAGTACTTC
CASSLDRRREQYF
>TRBV19|few|.|TRBJ2-3
TGTGCTAGTAGAGAGGGATACTCTAGCACAGATACGCAGTATTTT
CASREGYSSTDTQYF
>TRBV7-7|.|.|TRBJ2-5
TGTGCCAGCAGCTCAACTGACGAAGAGACCCAGTACTTC
CASSSTDEETQYF
>TRBV4-1|few|.|TRBJ2-1
TGCGCCAGCAGCCAAGCAGCCCACAATGAGCAGTTCTTC
CASSQAAHNEQFF
>TRBV2|.|.|TRBJ2-7
TGTGCCAGCACCGAGGGAGGGGCAGGGGGTTACGAGCAGTACTTC
CASTEGGAGGYEQYF
>TRBV12-3/TRBV12-4|few|.|TRBJ2-3
TGTGCCATCCAGGGACCCACAGATACGCAGTATTTT
CAIQGPTDTQYF
>TRBV7-9|.|TRBD1|TRBJ2-5
TGTGCCAGCAGCTCCCCTCGGGGACAGGGGCAAGAGACCCAGTACTTC
CASSSPRGQGQETQYF
>TRBV28|.|.|TRBJ2-2
TGTGCCAGCAGTTTATGGGTACAAGTAGGAGACACCGGGGAGCTGTTTTTT
CASSLWVQVGDTGELFF
>TRBV6-5|few|TRBD2|TRBJ2-1
TGTGCCAGCAGTTGGACTAGCGGGGGGGAGAATGAGCAGTTCTTC
CASSWTSGGENEQFF
>TRBV29-1|few|.|TRBJ2-1
TGCAGCGTTGAAGATCGTCCGCCGACCGATGAGCAGTTCTTC
CSVEDRPPTDEQFF
>TRBV7-9|many|.|TRBJ2-1
TGTGCCAGCAGCTTAGGAGTCTCCAATGAGCAGTTCTTC
CASSLGVSNEQFF
>TRBV2|.|TRBD1|TRBJ1-2
TGTGCCAGCAGTGATGGCAGGGGGGTCTATGGCTACACCTTC
CASSDGRGVYGYTF
>TRBV7-8|.|.|TRBJ2-1
TGTGCCAGCAGCTCAGACGGGCAAACCTACAATGAGCAGTTCTTC
CASSSDGQTYNEQFF
>TRBV29-1|.|.|TRBJ2-1
TGCAGCGTCCCCCTCGGGGCAGACTACAATGAGCAGTTCTTC
CSVPLGADYNEQFF
>TRBV29-1|few|.|TRBJ2-2
TGCAGCGTTACGGACTGGAACACCGGGGAGCTGTTTTTT
CSVTDWNTGELFF
>TRBV10-3|many|.|TRBJ1-4
TGTGCCATCAGTGAGGCAGGAGTTGCAACTAATGAAAAACTGTTTTTT
CAISEAGVATNEKLFF
>TRBV12-3/TRBV12-4|few|TRBD2|TRBJ2-2
TGTGCCAGCAGTTTAAAGAGCGGGATTCACACCGGGGAGCTGTTTTTT
CASSLKSGIHTGELFF
>TRBV2|many|TRBD2|TRBJ2-1
TGTGCCAGCTGGGAGGGACGTACCGATGAGCAGTTCTTC
CASWEGRTDEQFF
>TRBV6-5|.|.|TRBJ2-3
TGTGCCAGCAGTTGCTCGTTGGGGCTGGGAGATACGCAGTATTTT
CASSCSLGLGDTQYF